A single sample is the source of the 21 T cell receptor beta chains below, sequenced in a study of T-cell reconstitution after alpha-beta-depleted transplantation in children. The library targeted TCRbeta and was prepared with unique molecular identifiers. TCRdb redid the calling of the PCR reads with MiXCR, one entry per CDR3 protein. Here the sample spans about 580,000 distinct CDR3 sequences, about 21% being singletons. This sample comprised PBMCs, mostly from graft donor cells, obtained 360 days after TCRalphabeta/CD19-depleted stem cell transplant. Every receptor here comes from a boy less than two years old who had a stem cell transplant for acute myeloid leukemia, so the T cells may come from the graft donor.

This clonotype was counted at least ten times. V is TRBV12-3 or TRBV12-4 and J is TRBJ2-6; 8 nucleotides agree with TRBD1. V lost 5 bases, J lost 2 bases, and 2 bases stayed unmatched. This CDR3 is built from 15 residues. CDR3 sequence reads: CASSIQGAGANVLTF. The CDR3 DNA sequence: TGTGCCAGCAGTATACAGGGGGCTGGGGCCAACGTCCTGACTTTC.

This clonotype was counted many times. This chain uses TRBV7-2 with TRBJ2-1; perhaps TRBD2 as D (6 bases). V gave up 2 bases and J gave up 4 bases, with 12 bases separating them. The CDR3 is made up of 15 amino acids. Germline values: CDR1 SGHTA, CDR2 FQGNSA. CDR3 sequence reads: CASSLSAGRYNEQFF. CDR3 in DNA: TGTGCCAGCAGCTTAAGCGCGGGGAGGTACAATGAGCAGTTCTTC.

This clonotype occurred a few times. This chain connects TRBV19 to TRBJ2-7; 9 bases align to TRBD1. CDR1 and CDR2 from the germline V gene are LNHDA and SQIVND (reference sequence). CDR3 size: 16 residues. V gave up 7 bases and J gave up 2 bases; unmatched junction bases: 12. This CDR3 is CASTNPGQGAPYEQYF. For the CDR3, the DNA is TGTGCCAGTACTAATCCGGGACAGGGTGCCCCCTACGAGCAGTACTTC. Filled out from reference TRBV19 and TRBJ2-7, the complete variable domain reads DGGITQSPKYLFRKEGQNVTLSCEQNLNHDAMYWYRQDPGQGLRLIYYSQIVNDFQKGDIAEGYSVSREKKESFPLTVTSAQKNPTAFYLCASTNPGQGAPYEQYFGPGTRLTVT.

This sequence joins TRBV6-5 and TRBJ1-2; no reliable D call. The CDR3 consists of 15 residues. V was cut by 6 bases and J by 4 bases, with 18 bases left in between. Germline CDR1 and CDR2: MNHEY and SVGAGI. The CDR3 spells CASSRESGGPYGYTF. CDR3 nucleotide sequence: TGTGCCAGCAGCCGAGAGTCGGGAGGACCCTATGGCTACACCTTC.

The rearrangement links TRBV20-1 to TRBJ1-1; a weak D match, TRBD1 (5 bases). The CDR3 contains 14 residues. From germline, CDR1 is DFQATT and CDR2 SNEGSKA (reference sequence). V was trimmed by 3 bases and J by 6 bases, leaving 17 bases between them. The CDR3 here is CSASLSNRRAEAFF. DNA of the CDR3: TGCAGTGCTAGCCTTTCGAACAGGCGGGCTGAAGCTTTCTTT.

This clonotype showed up just a few times. The chain joins TRBV5-6 to TRBJ1-1, with D perhaps matching TRBD1 (6 bases). The V gene's germline CDR1 is SGHDT and CDR2 YYEEEE. Trimming took off 2 bases at V and 7 bases at J, with 9 bases between the two ends. This CDR3 is built from 12 residues. The chain's CDR3 is CASSFGTIEAFF. Here the CDR3 DNA reads TGTGCCAGCAGCTTCGGGACAATTGAAGCTTTCTTT.

This clonotype was counted at least ten times. The CDR3 loop reads CASNTQGDGELFF. The CDR3 DNA follows: TGTGCCAGCAATACTCAGGGTGACGGGGAGCTGTTTTTT. The V call is TRBV28, the J call TRBJ2-2, with a tentative D call TRBD1 (5 bases). Deletions cut 7 bases from V and 7 bases from J, with 13 bases between. This CDR3 is built from 13 residues. The germline CDR1 and CDR2 sequences are MDHEN and SYDVKM.

This clonotype appeared a few times. The genes are TRBV20-1 and TRBJ2-5; TRBD2 matches 15 bases. Germline V gene sequence: CDR1 DFQATT, CDR2 SNEGSKA (reference sequence). J gave up 4 bases and V 0 bases, and 6 bases lay outside the gene matches. The CDR3 is 17 amino acids. The DNA of the CDR3 is TGCAGTGCTAGAGATCGGACTAGCGGGGGGGCGTTAGAGACCCAGTACTTC. This sequence encodes CSARDRTSGGALETQYF.

CDR3 DNA sequence: TGTGCCAGCAGTGGCACCCTGAACACTGAAGCTTTCTTT. This codes for CASSGTLNTEAFF. The V gene is TRBV12-3 or TRBV12-4, the J gene TRBJ1-1; D remains ambiguous. The CDR3 sequence is 13 residues long. Trimming stripped 5 bases from V and 0 bases from J, with 7 bases between.

V is TRBV3-1 and J is TRBJ2-5; D not resolved. This CDR3 region has 15 residues. With 3 bases removed from V and 7 bases from J, the gap between germline ends came to 18 bases. The germline gives CDR1 LGHDT, CDR2 YNNKEL (reference sequence). Here the CDR3 reads CASSQQPAPFGTQYF. The CDR3 DNA reads as TGTGCCAGCAGCCAGCAACCGGCCCCTTTCGGGACCCAGTACTTC.

The rearrangement links TRBV12-5 to TRBJ2-3; 8 nucleotides line up with TRBD1. The CDR3 covers 14 residues. V lost 8 bases to trimming and J lost 5 bases; unmatched junction nucleotides: 9. Germline CDR1 and CDR2: LGHNT and FRNRAP. CDR3 bases: TGTGCTAGTACGCCGGGACAGGTGGGAGATACGCAGTATTTT. Encoded protein: CASTPGQVGDTQYF.

This clonotype has a count of ten or more. This rearrangement joins TRBV29-1 to TRBJ2-1, with TRBD2 identical over 7 bases. V was pared by 4 bases and J by 3 bases, with 9 bases of the junction left unmatched. Germline CDR1 is SQVTM and CDR2 is ANQGSEA. The CDR3 is 15 amino acids. The CDR3 sequence: CSVANRGLIYNEQFF. DNA for the CDR3: TGCAGCGTTGCGAATAGGGGACTAATCTACAATGAGCAGTTCTTC.

The chain employs TRBV12-3 or TRBV12-4 and TRBJ1-1; unclear D gene. CDR3 size: 15 residues. V was trimmed by 4 bases and J by 7 bases, leaving 19 bases between them. The CDR3 loop reads CASSSPGERSNEAFF. Written as DNA, the CDR3 is TGTGCCAGCAGTTCACCGGGAGAGAGGTCGAATGAAGCTTTCTTT.

This rearrangement joins TRBV12-3 or TRBV12-4 to TRBJ2-5; no definite D call. Trimming stripped 3 bases from V and 6 bases from J, with 17 bases between. The CDR3 is made up of 15 amino acids. This chain's CDR3 is CASSFFSGTIKTQYF. Here the CDR3 DNA reads TGTGCCAGCAGTTTTTTCTCTGGAACTATAAAGACCCAGTACTTC.

The chain carries TRBV11-2 and TRBJ1-2; the match to TRBD1 covers 9 bases. Germline CDR1 SGHAT, CDR2 FQNNGV. The J segment lost 7 bases and the V segment lost 0 bases, leaving 6 bases of the junction unmatched. The CDR3 consists of 15 residues. The CDR3 reads CASSLDMGTGFGYTF. CDR3 nucleotides: TGTGCCAGCAGCTTAGATATGGGGACAGGGTTTGGCTACACCTTC.

About this clonotype itself: One base away lies a much larger clone, so this may be a sequencing read error. J is TRBJ1-6 and V is TRBV13; perhaps TRBD1 as D (5 bases). The CDR3 runs 13 residues. CDR1 is PRHDT, CDR2 FYEKMQ, per germline (reference sequence). Trimming stripped 2 bases from V and 8 bases from J, with 7 bases between. CDR3 nucleotides: TGTGCCAGCAGCTTAAGAGGGGATTCACCCCTCCACTTT. Translation: CASSLRGDSPLHF.

J is TRBJ1-1 and V is TRBV5-1; 7 nucleotides line up with TRBD1. The junction had 6 bases not matched to a gene; V was cut back by 0 bases and J by 4 bases. Germline V lookup: CDR1 SGHRS, CDR2 YFSETQ. The CDR3 has 15 residues. The CDR3 sequence is CASSLDPGQTTEAFF. The CDR3 coding sequence is TGCGCCAGCAGCTTGGACCCGGGACAGACCACTGAAGCTTTCTTT.

This clonotype was counted between two and nine times. This chain uses TRBV3-1 with TRBJ2-5; 8 bases match TRBD1. Germline V gene data show CDR1 as LGHDT and CDR2 as YNNKEL (reference sequence). V gave up 4 bases and J gave up 5 bases; unmatched junction bases: 6. This CDR3 has 14 amino acids. CDR3 DNA sequence: TGTGCCAGCAGCCGGGGTCAGGGGGCGGAGACCCAGTACTTC. The encoded protein is CASSRGQGAETQYF.

For this clonotype: This may be a read error, as it is one base from a much larger clone. CDR3 in amino acids: CASSLDGVLQTDTQYF. For the CDR3, the DNA is TGTGCCAGCAGTTTAGATGGGGTACTACAAACAGATACGCAGTATTTT. The chain carries TRBV12-3 or TRBV12-4 and TRBJ2-3, with D unclear. Trimming removed 1 base from V and 3 bases from J, with 14 bases in between. CDR3 length equals 16 residues.

This chain links TRBV5-1 with TRBJ2-2; D not certain. This CDR3 spans 16 amino acids. The germline V gene encodes CDR1 SGHRS and CDR2 YFSETQ. V shed 0 bases and J shed 1 base, with 10 bases lying between them. The CDR3 spells CASSLGQEVNTGELFF. DNA for the CDR3: TGCGCCAGCAGCTTGGGGCAGGAAGTGAACACCGGGGAGCTGTTTTTT.

This clonotype has a handful of counts. J is TRBJ2-7 and V is TRBV4-3; D remains ambiguous. CDR1 is LGHNA and CDR2 is YSLEER in the germline V gene. This CDR3 has 13 amino acids. V was pared by 0 bases and J by 4 bases, with 7 bases between. CDR3 DNA: TGCGCCAGCAGCCAAGAAAAGGGATACGAGCAGTACTTC. Residues: CASSQEKGYEQYF.